Presented here are 13 T cell receptor beta chains from one specimen sequenced in a study of metastatic and nonmetastatic thyroid tumors (dated by TCRdb to 2018 to 2020). Receptors were amplified or captured by PCR. Sequencing used an Illumina HiSeq 4000. TCRdb reran the public reads through fastp at Q25 and MiXCR, keeping productive beta chains. For this sample there are just under 60,000 clones; around 15% appear just once. Of the sample, about 8.4% is held by the ten largest clones. Before undergoing thyroid surgery, none of the patients had been given any kind of treatment. Sequenced sample: blood. The receptors shown here come from a male donor with papillary thyroid cancer or a benign thyroid nodule (not recorded which). Some clones in this sample may be carry-over from other donors' samples.

The chain employs TRBV6-5 and TRBJ2-3; D not resolved. This CDR3 has 15 residues. The V end was cut by 4 bases, the J end by 2 bases, with 13 bases between. Per germline, CDR1 MNHEY and CDR2 SVGAGI. In nucleotides, the CDR3 is TGTGCCAGCAGTTCACTTGACACCCCCACAGATACGCAGTATTTT. Protein product: CASSSLDTPTDTQYF.

This clone came up many times. This chain connects TRBV14 to TRBJ2-3; TRBD2 might be the D (5 bases). The CDR3 has 15 amino acids. Germline V CDR1 and CDR2: SGHDN, FVKESK. The V end lost 4 bases, the J end lost 2 bases, and 13 bases lay between the germline ends. In nucleotides, the CDR3 is TGTGCCAGCAGCCCGCCGGGGTCCCTCACAGATACGCAGTATTTT. Its translation: CASSPPGSLTDTQYF.

This clone occurred many times. This rearrangement joins TRBV5-6 to TRBJ1-2; D unclear. The CDR3 consists of 14 residues. Germline V gene data show CDR1 as SGHDT and CDR2 as YYEEEE. Trimming shortened V by 0 bases and J by 0 bases, and 6 bases separated the two germline ends. In DNA form, the CDR3 reads TGTGCCAGCAGCTTGGGTGGGGCTAACTATGGCTACACCTTC. This gives the protein CASSLGGANYGYTF.

This clone appeared many times. This sequence joins TRBV3-1 and TRBJ2-2, with D unresolved. This CDR3 region has 14 residues. Looked up from germline, CDR1 is LGHDT and CDR2 is YNNKEL (reference sequence). Trimming cost V 7 bases and J 0 bases, with 9 bases left between them. The CDR3 DNA reads as TGTGCCAGCACTCGGACGGCGAACACCGGGGAGCTGTTTTTT. Protein product: CASTRTANTGELFF.

At least ten counts were recorded for this clone. The rearrangement joins TRBV6-1 to TRBJ2-4; D possibly corresponds to TRBD1 (5 bases). This CDR3 comprises 15 residues. Germline CDR1 is MNHNS and CDR2 is SASEGT. Trimming shortened V by 2 bases and J by 5 bases, and 13 bases separated the two germline ends. CDR3 in amino acids: CASSERRQQENIQYF. Here the CDR3 DNA reads TGTGCCAGCAGTGAAAGGAGACAACAGGAAAACATTCAGTACTTC.

In its sample, this clone was seen a few times. The gene calls are TRBV12-3 or TRBV12-4 and TRBJ1-2; D unclear. The CDR3 has 17 amino acids. Trimming took off 3 bases at V and 4 bases at J, with 21 bases between the two ends. The CDR3 loop is CASSFAVLGCRSYGYTF. CDR3 coding DNA: TGTGCCAGCAGTTTTGCCGTGCTGGGGTGCAGGAGCTATGGCTACACCTTC.

The table lists this clone with a few counts. This chain connects TRBV6-1 to TRBJ2-1; no clear D. Trimming pared 7 bases from V and 0 bases from J, leaving 13 bases between. The CDR3 spans 15 residues. Germline loops: CDR1 MNHNS, CDR2 SASEGT. The CDR3 DNA reads as TGTGCCAGCATCGCCCCGGCTATCTCCTACAATGAGCAGTTCTTC. Encoded protein: CASIAPAISYNEQFF.

This clone came up many times. V usage is TRBV6-1 and J usage is TRBJ1-5; tentative D call: TRBD1 (5 bases). Germline V lookup: CDR1 MNHNS, CDR2 SASEGT. The CDR3 runs to 15 residues. V lost 6 bases and J 0 bases, leaving 12 bases between the germline ends. In DNA form, the CDR3 reads TGTGCCAGCAGCTCCGGGGCCTATAGCAATCAGCCCCAGCATTTT. Protein: CASSSGAYSNQPQHF.

This clone was seen repeatedly, ten times or more. V and J are TRBV7-9 and TRBJ2-5; tentatively, D is TRBD2 (5 bases). CDR1 is SEHNR and CDR2 is FQNEAQ in the germline V gene (reference sequence). CDR3 length: 17 amino acids. Trimming took off 1 base at V and 5 bases at J, with 20 bases between the two ends. CDR3 DNA: TGTGCCAGCAGCTTAGGCGGGCTAGCCCGAGGGCTTGAGACCCAGTACTTC. Encoded protein: CASSLGGLARGLETQYF.

This clone turned up a few times. The genes are TRBV6-1 and TRBJ2-7; D might be TRBD2 (5 bases). The CDR3 totals 14 residues. Germline CDR1 is MNHNS and CDR2 is SASEGT. V was trimmed by 1 base and J by 5 bases, leaving 12 bases between them. For the CDR3, the DNA is TGTGCCAGCAGTGAAGGACTAAAGGGCAACGAGCAGTACTTC. Its protein product is CASSEGLKGNEQYF.

The J gene is TRBJ2-7, the V gene TRBV28; D not certain. The CDR3 totals 13 residues. With 2 bases removed from V and 2 bases from J, the gap between germline ends came to 7 bases. Germline loops: CDR1 MDHEN, CDR2 SYDVKM. The CDR3 sequence: CASSLATAYEQYF. In DNA form, the CDR3 reads TGTGCCAGCAGTTTAGCAACCGCCTACGAGCAGTACTTC.

The V gene is TRBV5-1, the J gene TRBJ1-4; 10 nucleotides match TRBD1. This CDR3 contains 15 residues. The V gene's germline CDR1 is SGHRS and CDR2 YFSETQ. Losses at the gene ends were 7 bases for V and 7 bases for J; bases not matched to a gene: 10. The CDR3 DNA reads TGCGCCAGCGGACCAGGGACAGGGGAGGTTGAAAAACTGTTTTTT. Residues: CASGPGTGEVEKLFF.

The sample holds many counts of this clone. The chain couples TRBV29-1 to TRBJ2-3, with D tentatively TRBD1 (6 bases). Germline V lookup: CDR1 SQVTM, CDR2 ANQGSEA. Trimming stripped 8 bases from V and 6 bases from J, with 15 bases between. This CDR3 comprises 12 residues. This chain's CDR3 is CSPYSQGDTQYF. DNA of the CDR3: TGCAGCCCCTATTCCCAGGGGGATACGCAGTATTTT.